Listed below are T cell receptor beta chains from one sample, sequenced in a study of blood T cell repertoires in COVID-19. Here immunoSEQ multiplex PCR was the method, and the copy in TCRdb shows in-frame clones only, minus some. The data contain around 140,000 clones, approximately 84% of them singletons. Sequencing used PBMCs or T cells enriched from blood (not recorded which). The receptors here all came from a man aged 45-65 years in a cohort exposed to, infected with or recovered from COVID-19 (not recorded which). Both conserved end residues are part of each CDR3. D genes are given only for firm matches. Clone sizes are given selectively: once, few, many, or a class where the clone is expanded.

TRBV12-3/TRBV12-4	13	NA	TRBJ2-6	NA	CASSLALAGDLTF	TGTGCCAGCAGTTTAGCGCTAGCAGGCGACCTGACTTTC
TRBV12-1	17	NA	TRBJ2-1	NA	CASSFAPSGTPFNEQFF	TGTGCCAGCAGCTTTGCCCCTAGCGGGACCCCTTTCAATGAGCAGTTCTTC
TRBV18	14	NA	TRBJ1-2	NA	CASSPLRGEVGYTF	TGTGCCAGCTCACCTCTGCGGGGGGAAGTTGGCTACACCTTC
TRBV5-1	16	NA	TRBJ1-2	NA	CASSSLGFDSSYGYTF	TGCGCCAGCAGCTCACTTGGCTTTGACAGCTCCTATGGCTACACCTTC
TRBV7-9	12	TRBD1	TRBJ1-2	NA	CASSRDSYGYTF	TGTGCCAGCAGCCGGGACAGCTATGGCTACACCTTC
TRBV19	17	NA	TRBJ1-2	NA	CASSQARDTLKNYGYTF	TGTGCCAGTAGTCAAGCCCGAGACACCTTAAAAAACTATGGCTACACCTTC
TRBV4-1	16	NA	TRBJ1-1	few	CASSQYFGQLATEAFF	TGCGCCAGCAGCCAATACTTTGGGCAACTGGCTACTGAAGCTTTCTTT
TRBV7-3	15	TRBD2	TRBJ2-7	NA	CASSLGSGSSYEQYF	TGTGCCAGCAGCTTAGGCAGCGGGAGCTCCTACGAGCAGTACTTC
TRBV29-1	12	NA	TRBJ1-2	NA	CSCPVRNYGYTF	TGCAGCTGTCCGGTGAGAAACTATGGCTACACCTTC
TRBV27	14	TRBD2	TRBJ2-7	NA	CASSFGRGAYEQYF	TGTGCCAGCAGTTTCGGCCGGGGGGCCTACGAGCAGTACTTC
TRBV27	13	NA	TRBJ2-3	NA	CASSLPSADTQYF	TGTGCCAGCAGTTTACCTAGTGCAGATACGCAGTATTTT